Listed below are T cell receptor beta chains from one sample, sequenced in a study of blood T cell repertoires in COVID-19. Clones were read by immunoSEQ multiplex PCR, and TCRdb kept only the in-frame ones, dropping some. Of about 350,000 clones in the sample, 70% to 90% were seen once. The source material was peripheral blood. These receptors were collected from a woman aged 60-70 years with COVID-19, enrolled during active disease. CDR3s include the opening cysteine and the closing phenylalanine or tryptophan. A D gene is named only where the DNA matches it firmly. Not every row has a clone size; where given, it reads once, few, many or a size class.

TRBJ1-6,-,TRBV7-8,-,TGTGCCAGCAGCTGGGGGACACCTCTTTTTCAAGATTCACCCCTCCACTTT,CASSWGTPLFQDSPLHF
TRBJ1-3,-,TRBV14,few,TGTGCCAGCAGCCAAGAGGGGGGAACCCCTGGAAACACCATATATTTT,CASSQEGGTPGNTIYF
TRBJ2-3,-,TRBV3-1/TRBV3-2,-,TGTGCCAGCAGTCCCCGTCCCGCAGGGGATACGCAGTATTTT,CASSPRPAGDTQYF
TRBJ2-3,TRBD2,TRBV10-3,-,TGTGCCATCGCGAAGCGGGGGGTCACAGATACGCAGTATTTT,CAIAKRGVTDTQYF
TRBJ2-7,-,TRBV4-1,-,TGCGCCAGCAGCCTCCAGGAGGGGGCAGGCAGCGCCTACGAGCAGTACTTC,CASSLQEGAGSAYEQYF
TRBJ1-1,TRBD1,TRBV29-1,-,TGCAGCGCTTGGGACAGGAACACTGAAGCTTTCTTT,CSAWDRNTEAFF
TRBJ2-5,TRBD2,TRBV5-4,-,TGTGCCAGCAGCTTCTCCCGGAGAGCGGGGGGGCCGAAGGGAGAGACCCAGTACTTC,CASSFSRRAGGPKGETQYF
TRBJ2-7,TRBD1,TRBV5-1,-,TGCGCCAGCAGCAAGGACAGGGGTGGGGACGAGCAGTACTTC,CASSKDRGGDEQYF
TRBJ1-1,-,TRBV19,-,TGTGCCAGTAGTCAAGGACAGATGAACACTGAAGCTTTCTTT,CASSQGQMNTEAFF
TRBJ2-3,TRBD2,TRBV2,-,TGTGCCAGCAGTGCCGGGTTACTAGCGGGGGGCGATACGCAGTATTTT,CASSAGLLAGGDTQYF
TRBJ2-7,TRBD2,TRBV19,-,TGTGCCAGTAGTATAAGTCTAGCGGGGGCCTACGAGCAGTACTTC,CASSISLAGAYEQYF
TRBJ1-2,TRBD1,TRBV27,-,TGTGCCAGCAGTTCCATGGGACAGGGGGATGGCTACACCTTC,CASSSMGQGDGYTF
TRBJ1-5,TRBD1,TRBV2,-,TGTGCCAGCAGGCTGGACAGGGACAATCAGCCCCAGCATTTT,CASRLDRDNQPQHF
TRBJ1-4,TRBD1,TRBV10-3,-,TGTGCCATCAGTGCGGGCAGGGGGGAACTGTTTTTT,CAISAGRGELFF
TRBJ1-2,TRBD1,TRBV7-2,-,TGTGCCAGCAGATTTGCTGACAGGGACGGCTACACCTTC,CASRFADRDGYTF
TRBJ1-6,-,TRBV5-6,-,TGTGCCAGCAGCTGGAAGACAGACCCCTATAATTCACCCCTCCACTTT,CASSWKTDPYNSPLHF
TRBJ1-1,-,TRBV12-3/TRBV12-4,-,TGTGCCAGCACCCCAAATGAGTGGACTGAAGCTTTCTTT,CASTPNEWTEAFF
TRBJ1-2,TRBD1,TRBV24-1,-,TGTGCCACCAGTGGGACAGGGTATGGCTACACCTTC,CATSGTGYGYTF
TRBJ1-5,-,TRBV4-1,-,TGCGCCAGCAGCCGAGACTTACATAGCAATCAGCCCCAGCATTTT,CASSRDLHSNQPQHF
TRBJ1-1,-,TRBV27,-,TGTGCCAGCAGTCTTAGGGTAGACAGTGAAGCTTTCTTT,CASSLRVDSEAFF
TRBJ1-1,-,TRBV7-2,-,TGTGCCAGCAGCTTAAACGGACTCACTGAAGCTTTCTTT,CASSLNGLTEAFF
TRBJ2-1,-,TRBV19,-,TGTGCCAGCACTACTAGCTCCTACAATGAGCAGTTCTTC,CASTTSSYNEQFF
TRBJ2-2,-,TRBV7-3,-,TGTGCCAGCAGCTCCCCCGGGGCCGGGGAGCTGTTTTTT,CASSSPGAGELFF
TRBJ2-1,-,TRBV12-3/TRBV12-4,-,TGTGCCAGCGTGACAGCGACCAAATGGTTCTTC,CASVTATKWFF
TRBJ1-3,-,TRBV11-2,-,TGTGCCAGCAGCTTACAGGGAGGGAGAAACACCATATATTTT,CASSLQGGRNTIYF
TRBJ2-7,-,TRBV10-2,once,TGCGCCAGCAGTTGGGGGGAGTACGAGCAGTACTTC,CASSWGEYEQYF
TRBJ2-3,-,TRBV5-1,once,TGCGCCAGCAGCTTGGGTGGCCCCTCTAGCACAGATACGCAGTATTTT,CASSLGGPSSTDTQYF
TRBJ1-2,TRBD1,TRBV7-9,-,TGTGCCAGCAGCTTATCAACAGGGGTAGGGTATGGCTACACCTTC,CASSLSTGVGYGYTF
TRBJ1-2,-,TRBV30,many,TGTGCCTGTTGGCCGGGTTATGGCTACACCTTC,CACWPGYGYTF
TRBJ2-1,-,TRBV5-1,-,TGCGCCAGCACCGAGTTCAATGAGCAGTTCTTC,CASTEFNEQFF
TRBJ2-1,-,TRBV11-1,-,TGTGCCAGTGGGGGGTCTTACAACAATGAGCAGTTCTTC,CASGGSYNNEQFF
TRBJ2-1,TRBD1,TRBV7-3,-,TGTGCCAGCAGCTTAGCCGGGACAGGGGGCATAAATGAGCAGTTCTTC,CASSLAGTGGINEQFF
TRBJ1-1,-,TRBV7-9,-,TGTGCCAGCAGCCCCGACTTATGGAACACTGAAGCTTTCTTT,CASSPDLWNTEAFF
TRBJ1-2,-,TRBV18,-,TGTGCCAGCTCACCAGCCGGGGATCATGGCTACACCTTC,CASSPAGDHGYTF
TRBJ2-3,-,TRBV12-3/TRBV12-4,-,TGTGCCAGCAGTTTGCTGCGCCCAGATACGCAGTATTTT,CASSLLRPDTQYF
TRBJ2-7,TRBD1,TRBV5-1,-,TGCGCCAGCAGCCCCCAGGGGGCTTACGAGCAGTACTTC,CASSPQGAYEQYF
TRBJ2-7,-,TRBV30,-,TGTGCCTGGAGCGGAGGGGGGGACGAGCAGTACTTC,CAWSGGGDEQYF
TRBJ2-3,TRBD1,TRBV9,-,TGTGCCAGCAGCTCCATGACAGGGGGGGACACAGATACGCAGTATTTT,CASSSMTGGDTDTQYF
TRBJ2-3,TRBD2,TRBV10-3,-,TGTGCCATCAGTAAGACTAGCGGAGGAGCTAGCACAGATACGCAGTATTTT,CAISKTSGGASTDTQYF
TRBJ2-1,-,TRBV3-1/TRBV3-2,-,TGTGCCAGCAGCCAAGATCCGGTGGACAGCAACAATGAGCAGTTCTTC,CASSQDPVDSNNEQFF
TRBJ2-2,-,TRBV25-1,-,TGTGCCAGCAGTGCAAACTTAGCGTTCGGGGAGCTGTTTTTT,CASSANLAFGELFF
TRBJ2-3,TRBD1,TRBV18,once,TGTGCCAGCTCACCGGGGGACAGTTACACAGATACGCAGTATTTT,CASSPGDSYTDTQYF
TRBJ1-1,TRBD1,TRBV6-5,-,TGTGCCAGCAGTTACTCACAGGGGGCAGGGACTGAAGCTTTCTTT,CASSYSQGAGTEAFF
TRBJ1-6,-,TRBV20-1,-,TGCAGTGCTAGTGAGGGGGGGGTATTCTATAATTCACCCCTCCACTTT,CSASEGGVFYNSPLHF
TRBJ1-1,-,TRBV7-9,-,TGTGCCAGCAGCCCCATGGGGGGCACTGAAGCTTTCTTT,CASSPMGGTEAFF
TRBJ1-4,-,TRBV7-9,-,TGTGCCAGCAGCGCAAGTGAGGGCTCGCGTGAAAAACTGTTTTTT,CASSASEGSREKLFF
TRBJ2-5,-,TRBV7-8,-,TGTGCCAGCAGCTCCGGGGGTCCCCAAGAGACCCAGTACTTC,CASSSGGPQETQYF
TRBJ1-2,-,TRBV9,-,TGTGCCAGCAGCCCTACGGGGTACTATGGCTACACCTTC,CASSPTGYYGYTF
TRBJ1-1,TRBD1,TRBV13,-,TGTGCCAGCAGCGATGAGACAGGGGGGAACACTGAAGCTTTCTTT,CASSDETGGNTEAFF